This is a list of T cell receptor beta chains from one sample in a study of blood T cells in healthy people across ages. TCRdb re-analysed the 5' RACE reads in MiXCR, keeping a single row per CDR3 protein. The sample contains 800,000 to 950,000 distinct CDR3 sequences, roughly 43% of which appear only once. The sequenced sample was blood. These receptors all stem from a man aged 25-45 years in good health. CDR3s include the opening cysteine and the closing phenylalanine or tryptophan. A D gene is named only where the DNA matches it firmly. The size field is filled for only some rows; it gives once, few, many or a size class.

abundance	d_gene	v_gene	j_gene	CDR3aa	CDR3nt
many	TRBD1	TRBV29-1	TRBJ2-1	CSVHSRDRGNEQFF	TGCAGCGTCCACAGCCGGGACAGGGGCAATGAGCAGTTCTTC
.	.	TRBV4-1	TRBJ2-7	CASSQEGLGGQDEQYF	TGCGCCAGCAGCCAAGAGGGTTTAGGGGGGCAGGACGAGCAGTACTTC
few	.	TRBV9	TRBJ2-7	CASSVSLEGLQYF	TGTGCCAGCAGCGTATCATTGGAGGGCCTTCAGTACTTC
.	.	TRBV2	TRBJ2-1	CASILRGNEQFF	TGTGCCAGCATACTCCGGGGGAATGAGCAGTTCTTC
.	.	TRBV20-1	TRBJ2-7	CSASPPTAWGNEQYF	TGCAGTGCTAGCCCTCCGACGGCCTGGGGGAACGAGCAGTACTTC
.	TRBD1	TRBV5-1	TRBJ2-5	CASSFTGDSQETQYF	TGCGCCAGCAGCTTTACAGGGGACAGCCAAGAGACCCAGTACTTC
.	.	TRBV7-9	TRBJ2-2	CASSYRVGGHTGELFF	TGTGCCAGCAGTTATAGGGTCGGCGGTCACACCGGGGAGCTGTTTTTT
.	TRBD1	TRBV20-1	TRBJ1-5	CSARPGQGLNEPQHF	TGCAGTGCTAGACCGGGACAGGGGCTTAATGAGCCCCAGCATTTT
few	.	TRBV7-2	TRBJ2-3	CASSLATTRGADTQYF	TGTGCCAGCAGCTTAGCCACGACTAGGGGGGCAGATACGCAGTATTTT
few	TRBD1	TRBV5-1	TRBJ1-1	CASSSWPGQGARVTEAFF	TGCGCCAGCAGCTCCTGGCCGGGACAGGGGGCGCGGGTCACTGAAGCTTTCTTT
few	TRBD1	TRBV27	TRBJ2-7	CASSHPGTASYEQYF	TGTGCCAGCAGCCACCCCGGGACAGCGTCCTACGAGCAGTACTTC
few	.	TRBV21-1	TRBJ1-4	CASSKGKLEKLFF	TGTGCCAGCAGCAAGGGAAAACTCGAAAAACTGTTTTTT
.	.	TRBV6-5	TRBJ1-2	CASSYQLGNYGYTF	TGTGCCAGCAGTTACCAATTGGGGAACTATGGCTACACCTTC
.	.	TRBV15	TRBJ2-1	CATQTGLSYNEQFF	TGTGCCACCCAGACGGGGCTGTCCTACAATGAGCAGTTCTTC
.	.	TRBV6-1	TRBJ2-7	CASSEATTYEQYF	TGTGCCAGCAGTGAAGCGACGACGTACGAGCAGTACTTC
few	.	TRBV7-3	TRBJ2-5	CASSLLAGNQETQYF	TGTGCCAGCAGCTTACTCGCCGGGAACCAAGAGACCCAGTACTTC
few	.	TRBV4-1	TRBJ2-5	CASSQAGGRVGAETQYF	TGCGCCAGCAGCCAAGCGGGCGGCAGGGTAGGCGCAGAGACCCAGTACTTC
few	.	TRBV29-1	TRBJ2-3	CSVDPRKVGGLGDTQYF	TGCAGCGTTGACCCCAGGAAGGTGGGAGGCCTAGGGGATACGCAGTATTTT
.	TRBD1	TRBV15	TRBJ1-2	CATSREGQGDGYTF	TGTGCCACCAGCAGAGAAGGACAGGGTGATGGCTACACCTTC
few	.	TRBV20-1	TRBJ1-1	CSARRGTGTEAFF	TGCAGTGCTAGACGGGGTACGGGCACTGAAGCTTTCTTT
few	.	TRBV5-1	TRBJ1-5	CASSLEDGSNQPQHF	TGCGCCAGCAGCTTGGAGGACGGGAGCAATCAGCCCCAGCATTTT
.	.	TRBV27	TRBJ1-1	CASATHWNTEAFF	TGTGCCAGCGCTACCCACTGGAACACTGAAGCTTTCTTT
.	TRBD1	TRBV20-1	TRBJ2-7	CSATGQGLYEQYF	TGCAGTGCGACGGGACAGGGTCTCTACGAGCAGTACTTC
few	.	TRBV29-1	TRBJ2-2	CSVEVLENTGELFF	TGCAGCGTTGAAGTTCTGGAGAACACCGGGGAGCTGTTTTTT
.	TRBD1	TRBV18	TRBJ2-7	CASSPTGQPSYEQYF	TGTGCCAGCTCACCAACGGGACAGCCATCCTACGAGCAGTACTTC
.	.	TRBV6-2/TRBV6-3	TRBJ1-5	CASSAGGRQPQHF	TGTGCCAGCAGTGCGGGAGGACGGCAGCCCCAGCATTTT
.	.	TRBV5-1	TRBJ2-1	CASGTTGLEQFF	TGCGCCTCAGGAACAACAGGACTTGAGCAGTTCTTC
.	.	TRBV6-2/TRBV6-3	TRBJ2-7	CASSATHSREQYF	TGTGCCAGCAGTGCTACTCATAGCAGGGAGCAGTACTTC
.	TRBD2	TRBV10-3	TRBJ2-4	CAISGTSGGAYGQYF	TGTGCCATCAGTGGTACTAGCGGGGGGGCCTACGGGCAGTACTTC
.	.	TRBV12-3/TRBV12-4	TRBJ2-7	CASSSTDRAYEQYF	TGTGCCAGCAGTTCGACCGACAGAGCCTACGAGCAGTACTTC
.	.	TRBV30	TRBJ2-1	CAWNPAGYNEQFF	TGTGCCTGGAACCCAGCAGGATACAATGAGCAGTTCTTC
.	TRBD1	TRBV5-6	TRBJ1-6	CASSSWTGANSPLHF	TGTGCCAGCAGCTCGTGGACAGGCGCCAATTCACCCCTCCACTTT
few	.	TRBV20-1	TRBJ1-5	CSARSGGGNQPQHF	TGCAGTGCTCGTTCTGGGGGGGGCAATCAGCCCCAGCATTTT
few	.	TRBV6-5	TRBJ1-2	CASSYQGLNYGYTF	TGTGCCAGCAGTTATCAGGGGTTGAACTATGGCTACACCTTC
few	TRBD1	TRBV7-2	TRBJ1-2	CASSPDRDHYGYTF	TGTGCCAGCAGCCCGGACAGGGATCACTATGGCTACACCTTC
.	TRBD1	TRBV27	TRBJ1-2	CASRPHRDRVNYGYTF	TGTGCCAGCAGGCCCCACCGGGACAGAGTAAACTATGGCTACACCTTC
.	.	TRBV20-1	TRBJ2-1	CSARPGPLRNEQFF	TGCAGTGCTAGGCCGGGCCCCTTGAGAAATGAGCAGTTCTTC
.	.	TRBV5-6	TRBJ2-7	CASSQAASLFQYF	TGTGCCAGCAGCCAGGCCGCGTCTCTGTTTCAGTACTTC
.	TRBD2	TRBV7-8	TRBJ2-7	CASSFPVLAGKYEQYF	TGTGCCAGCAGCTTTCCGGTACTAGCGGGGAAGTACGAGCAGTACTTC
.	.	TRBV2	TRBJ1-5	CASSEFRGGQPQHF	TGTGCCAGCAGTGAATTTAGGGGTGGTCAGCCCCAGCATTTT
.	.	TRBV10-3	TRBJ1-5	CAISEEGGGKGNQPQHF	TGTGCCATCAGTGAAGAGGGGGGGGGTAAGGGCAATCAGCCCCAGCATTTT
.	.	TRBV28	TRBJ2-7	CASSSPSGGGDEQYF	TGTGCCAGCAGTTCCCCATCCGGGGGAGGAGACGAGCAGTACTTC
.	TRBD2	TRBV9	TRBJ2-1	CASSLSGAFYNEQFF	TGTGCCAGCAGCTTGAGCGGGGCCTTCTACAATGAGCAGTTCTTC
.	.	TRBV11-3	TRBJ2-5	CASSRGLGAETQYF	TGTGCCAGCAGCCGCGGGCTAGGGGCGGAGACCCAGTACTTC
.	.	TRBV3-1	TRBJ1-1	CASSRLNAEAFF	TGTGCCAGCAGCCGCCTAAATGCTGAAGCTTTCTTT
.	TRBD1	TRBV9	TRBJ2-7	CASSVDSGGLYEQYF	TGTGCCAGCAGCGTAGATTCAGGGGGTCTATACGAGCAGTACTTC
.	.	TRBV7-2	TRBJ1-1	CASSGTGQQNTEAFF	TGTGCCAGCAGCGGAACCGGACAGCAGAACACTGAAGCTTTCTTT